The 21 T cell receptor beta chains presented below share a single source sample, sequenced in a study of T cell repertoires in cytomegalovirus infection. These receptors' antigens are unknown. TCRdb itself ran the reads through MiXCR, one entry per CDR3 protein. The sample yields approximately 500,000 distinct CDR3 sequences, around 30% seen once. The specimen comprised cultured PBMCs, sampled from culture after CMV antigen stimulation. The receptors originated from a human donor in good health (CMV status not recorded). Some clones in this sample may be carry-over from other donors' samples.

This chain connects TRBV2 to TRBJ1-5, with TRBD1 as a possible D gene (6 bases). This CDR3 has 15 amino acids. CDR1 is SNHLY and CDR2 is FYNNEI in the germline V gene. The V and J ends lost 3 bases and 4 bases respectively, with 13 bases between them. The CDR3, as DNA: TGTGCCAGCAGTGATCAGGGGTTCCCAAATCAGCCCCAGCATTTT. It codes for CASSDQGFPNQPQHF.

This clonotype was picked up many times. The V gene is TRBV7-2, the J gene TRBJ1-2; 8 bases map to TRBD1. This CDR3 region has 14 residues. Germline-derived CDR1 and CDR2 are SGHTA and FQGNSA. V lost 6 bases and J lost 7; bases outside the gene matches: 10. The DNA for the CDR3 is TGTGCCAGCAGGACAGACAGGGGCTCTCGTGGCTACACCTTC. This codes for CASRTDRGSRGYTF.

The chain's CDR3 is CATSRGTGGNQPQHF. The CDR3 coding sequence is TGTGCCACCAGCAGAGGTACAGGGGGGAATCAGCCCCAGCATTTT. The gene calls are TRBV15 and TRBJ1-5, with 8 bases lining up with TRBD1. There are 15 residues in the CDR3. The ends lost 1 base at V and 4 bases at J; junction bases unmatched: 3. In germline, CDR1 is LNHNV, CDR2 YYDKDF (reference sequence).

This chain uses TRBV2 with TRBJ2-1; D is unresolved. V dropped 5 bases and J dropped 4 bases, with 15 bases sitting between them. Germline V gives CDR1 SNHLY, CDR2 FYNNEI. The CDR3 loop spans 15 amino acids. DNA of the CDR3: TGTGCCAGCAGTCAGTCGACGGGTCCGTACAATGAGCAGTTCTTC. Protein sequence: CASSQSTGPYNEQFF. Complete variable domain (other parts from reference TRBV2 and TRBJ2-1): EPEVTQTPSHQVTQMGQEVILRCVPISNHLYFYWYRQILGQKVEFLVSFYNNEISEKSEIFDDQFSVERPDGSNFTLKIRSTKLEDSAMYFCASSQSTGPYNEQFFGPGTRLTVL.

This chain uses TRBV12-3 or TRBV12-4 with TRBJ2-5; 7 bases are shared with TRBD1. The CDR3 has 13 amino acids. V trimming: 6 bases; J trimming: 4 bases; junction bases outside the gene matches: 5. CDR3 coding DNA: TGTGCCAGCAGGCCTACAGGGGTAGAGACCCAGTACTTC. Encoded protein: CASRPTGVETQYF.

This clonotype showed up just a few times. This rearrangement joins TRBV7-2 to TRBJ2-3; D may be TRBD2 (7 bases). The CDR3 is made up of 17 amino acids. With 5 bases removed from V and 2 bases from J, the gap between germline ends came to 20 bases. In germline, CDR1 is SGHTA, CDR2 FQGNSA. The DNA of the CDR3 is TGTGCCAGCAGCCTTGGGCGGGGGCGAACAAACACAGATACGCAGTATTTT. This gives the protein CASSLGRGRTNTDTQYF. Full variable domain (remainder filled in from reference TRBV7-2 and TRBJ2-3): GAGVSQSPSNKVTEKGKDVELRCDPISGHTALYWYRQSLGQGLEFLIYFQGNSAPDKSGLPSDRFSAERTGGSVSTLTIQRTQQEDSAVYLCASSLGRGRTNTDTQYFGPGTRLTVL.

The chain carries TRBV20-1 and TRBJ2-6; D is uncertain. Germline CDR1 is DFQATT and CDR2 is SNEGSKA (reference sequence). V shed 6 bases and J shed 4 bases, with 16 bases lying between them. This CDR3 has 15 residues. The CDR3 DNA reads as TGCAGTGCACCGATGACCGCCTGGGGGGCCAACGTCCTGACTTTC. It translates to CSAPMTAWGANVLTF.

The V and J genes are TRBV7-2 and TRBJ2-7; no firm D call. V lost 7 bases to trimming and J lost 1 base, with 14 bases between them. Germline V gene lookup returns CDR1 SGHTA and CDR2 FQGNSA. The CDR3 runs 14 residues. CDR3 DNA sequence: TGTGCCAGCACCTTCACGGACGGATCCTACGAGCAGTACTTC. Protein sequence: CASTFTDGSYEQYF.

The V and J genes are TRBV23-1 and TRBJ1-2; tentatively, D is TRBD1 (5 bases). TRBV23-1 counts as an open reading frame of uncertain function. The CDR3 extends over 15 amino acids. Trimming cost V 4 bases and J 3 bases, with 15 bases left between them. CDR3 protein: CASSRVGPTHYGYTF. DNA of the CDR3: TGCGCCAGCAGTCGGGTGGGACCCACCCACTATGGCTACACCTTC.

The chain is built from TRBV4-1 and TRBJ2-1; 10 nucleotides align to TRBD2. Germline V gene sequence: CDR1 MGHRA, CDR2 YSYEKL. There are 16 residues in the CDR3. V trimming: 1 base; J trimming: 4 bases; junction bases outside the gene matches: 4. The DNA of the CDR3 is TGCGCCAGCAGCCAAGTCCTAGCGGGGGAGTACAATGAGCAGTTCTTC. Translation: CASSQVLAGEYNEQFF.

The table lists this clonotype with a few counts. V and J are TRBV10-3 and TRBJ1-6; no definite D call. The CDR3 sequence is 15 residues long. Trimming pared 3 bases from V and 8 bases from J, leaving 14 bases between. Germline CDR1 ENHRY, CDR2 SYGVKD. This chain's CDR3 is CAISELVYSDSPLHF. As DNA, the CDR3 is TGTGCCATCAGTGAATTGGTATATTCGGATTCACCCCTCCACTTT.

The table lists this clonotype with a few counts. The J gene is TRBJ2-7, the V gene TRBV7-2, with 7 bases aligning to TRBD1. The length of the CDR3 is 14 residues. Germline V gene data show CDR1 as SGHTA and CDR2 as FQGNSA. With V trimmed by 5 bases and J by 6 bases, 10 bases remained unmatched. The chain's CDR3 is CASSIRQGRGEQYF. The CDR3 nucleotides read TGTGCCAGCAGCATACGACAGGGAAGAGGCGAGCAGTACTTC.

V usage is TRBV7-2 and J usage is TRBJ2-5, with D maybe TRBD1 (6 bases). Germline V gene sequence: CDR1 SGHTA, CDR2 FQGNSA. The V end was cut by 5 bases, the J end by 3 bases, with 10 bases between. This CDR3 contains 13 residues. CDR3 amino acids: CASSLGTKETQYF. The CDR3, as DNA: TGTGCCAGCAGCCTCGGGACAAAAGAGACCCAGTACTTC.

This chain uses TRBV4-1 with TRBJ1-1, with a possible D match to TRBD1 (6 bases). The germline CDR1 and CDR2 sequences are MGHRA and YSYEKL. The CDR3 length is 13 residues. V dropped 3 bases and J dropped 6 bases, with 11 bases sitting between them. The DNA of the CDR3 is TGCGCCAGCAGCCATATCACAGGGCCTGAAGCTTTCTTT. Translating gives CASSHITGPEAFF.

The table lists this clonotype with a few counts. The J gene is TRBJ2-5, the V gene TRBV12-3 or TRBV12-4; 13 nucleotides line up with TRBD2. This CDR3 is 15 amino acids long. The ends lost 6 bases at V and 5 bases at J; junction bases unmatched: 6. In nucleotides, the CDR3 is TGTGCCAGCAGGCACCGGACTAGCGGGAGCGAGACCCAGTACTTC. This codes for CASRHRTSGSETQYF.

This rearrangement joins TRBV27 to TRBJ1-1; D is unclear. CDR1 and CDR2 (germline): MNHEY, SMNVEV (reference sequence). The CDR3 is made up of 14 amino acids. V was cut by 5 bases and J by 1 base, with 11 bases left in between. The CDR3 DNA reads as TGTGCCAGCAGTGCCCCCCTCAGGAACACTGAAGCTTTCTTT. Encoded protein: CASSAPLRNTEAFF.

The CDR3 spells CASSGPGQGARDTEAFF. The CDR3 region has the DNA TGCGCCAGCAGCGGGCCGGGACAGGGGGCGCGGGACACTGAAGCTTTCTTT. The chain recombines TRBV5-1 with TRBJ1-1, with TRBD1 identical over 12 bases. The V segment lost 4 bases and the J segment 3 bases; nucleotides outside the gene matches: 10. CDR1 SGHRS and CDR2 YFSETQ come from the germline V gene. The CDR3 is 17 amino acids.

Only a few counts were recorded for this clonotype. This chain uses TRBV11-2 with TRBJ1-4; 9 nucleotides match TRBD1. Germline V gene sequence: CDR1 SGHAT, CDR2 FQNNGV. The CDR3 sequence is 15 residues long. V trimming: 1 base; J trimming: 5 bases; junction bases outside the gene matches: 2. The CDR3 DNA reads as TGTGCCAGCAGCTTAGGAACAGGGGGCAATGAAAAACTGTTTTTT. It encodes CASSLGTGGNEKLFF.

This chain uses TRBV19 with TRBJ1-2; no clear D. Trimming took 2 bases from V and 3 from J, leaving 7 bases between them. The germline CDR1 and CDR2 sequences are LNHDA and SQIVND (reference sequence). The CDR3 consists of 13 residues. The CDR3 sequence: CASSILTDYGYTF. Written as DNA, the CDR3 is TGTGCCAGTAGTATATTAACTGACTATGGCTACACCTTC. The full variable domain, completed using reference TRBV19 and TRBJ1-2, is DGGITQSPKYLFRKEGQNVTLSCEQNLNHDAMYWYRQDPGQGLRLIYYSQIVNDFQKGDIAEGYSVSREKKESFPLTVTSAQKNPTAFYLCASSILTDYGYTFGSGTRLTVV.

The chain uses TRBV19 and TRBJ2-1, with D perhaps TRBD1 or TRBD2 (6 bases each). CDR1 and CDR2 from the germline V gene are LNHDA and SQIVND (reference sequence). The CDR3 loop spans 15 amino acids. The germline V and J ends were trimmed by 3 bases and 8 bases, with 17 bases remaining between them. The CDR3 region is CASSILGGIGDEQFF. The CDR3 DNA reads as TGTGCCAGTAGTATTTTGGGGGGCATAGGCGATGAGCAGTTCTTC.

Only a few counts were recorded for this clonotype. The rearrangement links TRBV27 to TRBJ2-7; TRBD2 might be the D (6 bases). V was shortened by 0 bases and J by 3 bases, with 6 bases between the two germline ends. CDR1 and CDR2 (germline): MNHEY, SMNVEV (reference sequence). This CDR3 has 13 amino acids. The chain's CDR3 is CASSLSRGYEQYV. CDR3 in DNA: TGTGCCAGCAGTTTATCGCGGGGCTACGAGCAGTACGTC.